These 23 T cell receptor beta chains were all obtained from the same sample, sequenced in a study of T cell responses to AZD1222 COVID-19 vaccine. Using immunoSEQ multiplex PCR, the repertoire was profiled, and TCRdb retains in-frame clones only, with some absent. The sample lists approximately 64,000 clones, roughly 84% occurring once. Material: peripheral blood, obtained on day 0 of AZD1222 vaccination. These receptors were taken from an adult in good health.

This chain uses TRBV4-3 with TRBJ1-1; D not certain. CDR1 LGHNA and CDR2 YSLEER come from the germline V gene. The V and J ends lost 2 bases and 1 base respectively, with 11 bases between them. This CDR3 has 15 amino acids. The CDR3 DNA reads TGCGCCAGCAGCCAATATAAAGAGTCGAACACTGAAGCTTTCTTT. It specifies CASSQYKESNTEAFF.

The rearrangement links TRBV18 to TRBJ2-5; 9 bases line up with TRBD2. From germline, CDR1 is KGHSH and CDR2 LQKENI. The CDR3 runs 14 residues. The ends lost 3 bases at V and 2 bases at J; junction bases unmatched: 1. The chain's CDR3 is CASSPTSGQETQYF. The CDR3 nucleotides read TGTGCCAGCTCACCGACTAGCGGACAAGAGACCCAGTACTTC.

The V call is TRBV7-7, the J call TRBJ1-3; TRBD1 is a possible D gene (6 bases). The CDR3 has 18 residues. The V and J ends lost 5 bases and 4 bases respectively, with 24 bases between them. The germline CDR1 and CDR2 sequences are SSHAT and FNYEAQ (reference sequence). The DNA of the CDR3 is TGTGCCAGCAGCCCGACGGTGGGGGCGACTTTCTCCGGAAACACCATATATTTT. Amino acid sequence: CASSPTVGATFSGNTIYF.

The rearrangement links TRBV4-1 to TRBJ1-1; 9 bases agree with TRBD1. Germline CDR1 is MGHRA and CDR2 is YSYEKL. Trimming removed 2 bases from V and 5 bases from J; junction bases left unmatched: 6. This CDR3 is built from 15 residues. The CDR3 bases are TGCGCCAGCAGCCAACCAAACAGGGGGCAGACTGAAGCTTTCTTT. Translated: CASSQPNRGQTEAFF.

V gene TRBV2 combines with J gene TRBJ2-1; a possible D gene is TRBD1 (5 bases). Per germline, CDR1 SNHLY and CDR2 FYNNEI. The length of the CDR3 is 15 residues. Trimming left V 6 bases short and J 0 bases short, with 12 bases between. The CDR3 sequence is CASRRTKSSYNEQFF. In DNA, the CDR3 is TGTGCCAGCAGACGGACAAAAAGCTCCTACAATGAGCAGTTCTTC. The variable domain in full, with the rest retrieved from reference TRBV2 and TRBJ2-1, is EPEVTQTPSHQVTQMGQEVILRCVPISNHLYFYWYRQILGQKVEFLVSFYNNEISEKSEIFDDQFSVERPDGSNFTLKIRSTKLEDSAMYFCASRRTKSSYNEQFFGPGTRLTVL.

DNA for the CDR3: TGTGCCAGCCGACAGCATTGGGACACCGGGGAGCTGTTTTTT. Its protein product is CASRQHWDTGELFF. The chain carries TRBV6-5 and TRBJ2-2, with D maybe TRBD1 (5 bases). The CDR3 covers 14 residues. Germline CDR1 MNHEY, CDR2 SVGAGI. Trimming removed 8 bases at V and 3 bases at J, with 13 bases between.

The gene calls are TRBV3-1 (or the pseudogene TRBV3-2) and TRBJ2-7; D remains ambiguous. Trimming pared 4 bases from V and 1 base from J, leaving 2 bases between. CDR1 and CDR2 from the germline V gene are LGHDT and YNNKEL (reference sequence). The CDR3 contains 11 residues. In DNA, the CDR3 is TGTGCCAGCAGCCGTTCCTACGAGCAGTACTTC. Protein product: CASSRSYEQYF.

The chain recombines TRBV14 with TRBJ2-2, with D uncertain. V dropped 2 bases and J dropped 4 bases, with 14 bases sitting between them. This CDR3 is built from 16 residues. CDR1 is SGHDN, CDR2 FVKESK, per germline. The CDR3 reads CASSQKGSPITGELFF. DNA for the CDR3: TGTGCCAGCAGCCAAAAGGGATCCCCAATCACCGGGGAGCTGTTTTTT. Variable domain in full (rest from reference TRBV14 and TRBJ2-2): EAGVTQFPSHSVIEKGQTVTLRCDPISGHDNLYWYRRVMGKEIKFLLHFVKESKQDESGMPNNRFLAERTGGTYSTLKVQPAELEDSGVYFCASSQKGSPITGELFFGEGSRLTVL.

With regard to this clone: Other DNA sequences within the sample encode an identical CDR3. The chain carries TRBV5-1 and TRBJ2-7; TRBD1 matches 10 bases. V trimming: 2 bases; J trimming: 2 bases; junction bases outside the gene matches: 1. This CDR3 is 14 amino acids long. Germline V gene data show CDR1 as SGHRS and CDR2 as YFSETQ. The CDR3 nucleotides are TGCGCCAGCAGCTTTGGGACAGGGGCCTACGAGCAGTACTTC. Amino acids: CASSFGTGAYEQYF.

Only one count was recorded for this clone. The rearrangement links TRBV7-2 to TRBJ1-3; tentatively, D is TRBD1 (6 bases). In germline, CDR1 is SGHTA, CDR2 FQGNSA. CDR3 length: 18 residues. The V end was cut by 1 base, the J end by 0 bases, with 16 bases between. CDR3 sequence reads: CASSLGGRQVDSGNTIYF. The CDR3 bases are TGTGCCAGCAGCTTAGGGGGGCGACAGGTCGACTCTGGAAACACCATATATTTT.

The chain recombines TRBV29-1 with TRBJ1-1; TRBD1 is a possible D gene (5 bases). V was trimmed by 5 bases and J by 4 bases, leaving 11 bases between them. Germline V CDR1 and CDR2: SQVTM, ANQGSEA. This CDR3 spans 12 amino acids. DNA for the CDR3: TGCAGCGTTAGCGGGGCCAGCACTGAAGCTTTCTTT. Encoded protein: CSVSGASTEAFF.

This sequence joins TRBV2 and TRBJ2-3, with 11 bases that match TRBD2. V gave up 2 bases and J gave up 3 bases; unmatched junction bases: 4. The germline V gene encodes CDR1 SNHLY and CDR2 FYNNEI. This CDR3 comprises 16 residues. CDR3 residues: CASSEFSGGATDTQYF. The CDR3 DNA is TGTGCCAGCAGTGAATTTAGCGGGGGGGCAACAGATACGCAGTATTTT.

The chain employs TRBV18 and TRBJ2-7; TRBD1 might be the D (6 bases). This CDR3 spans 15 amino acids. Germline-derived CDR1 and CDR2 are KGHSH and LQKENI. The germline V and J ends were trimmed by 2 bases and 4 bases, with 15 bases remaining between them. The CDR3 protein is CASSPMGAMGYEQYF. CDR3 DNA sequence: TGTGCCAGCTCACCAATGGGGGCGATGGGGTACGAGCAGTACTTC.

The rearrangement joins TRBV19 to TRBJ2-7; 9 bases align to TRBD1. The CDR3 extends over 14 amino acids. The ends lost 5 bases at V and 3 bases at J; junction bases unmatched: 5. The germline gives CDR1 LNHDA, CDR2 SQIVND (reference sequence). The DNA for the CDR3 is TGTGCCAGTAGTTCCGCGGGACAGGGCTACGAGCAGTACTTC. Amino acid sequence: CASSSAGQGYEQYF.

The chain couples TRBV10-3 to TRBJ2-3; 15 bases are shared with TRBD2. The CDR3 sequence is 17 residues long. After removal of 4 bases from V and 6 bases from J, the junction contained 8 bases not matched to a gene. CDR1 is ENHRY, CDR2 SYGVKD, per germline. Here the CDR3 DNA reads TGTGCCATCAGTGCAAGGACTAGCGGGGGGGCCGGGGATACGCAGTATTTT. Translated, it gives CAISARTSGGAGDTQYF.

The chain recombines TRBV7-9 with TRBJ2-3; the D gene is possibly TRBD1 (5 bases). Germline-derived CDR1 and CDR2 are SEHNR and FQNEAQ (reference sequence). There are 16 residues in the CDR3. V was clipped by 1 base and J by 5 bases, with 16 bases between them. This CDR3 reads CASSLVADKSLDTQYF. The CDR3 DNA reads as TGTGCCAGCAGCTTAGTTGCGGACAAGAGTTTAGATACGCAGTATTTT.

CDR3 sequence (DNA): TGTGCCAGCAGTCCCACCATAGAGCAGTACTTC. The encoded protein is CASSPTIEQYF. The J gene is TRBJ2-7, the V gene TRBV11-2; no definite D call. CDR3 size: 11 residues. Germline lookup yields CDR1 SGHAT and CDR2 FQNNGV. Deletions cut 6 bases from V and 7 bases from J, with 10 bases between.

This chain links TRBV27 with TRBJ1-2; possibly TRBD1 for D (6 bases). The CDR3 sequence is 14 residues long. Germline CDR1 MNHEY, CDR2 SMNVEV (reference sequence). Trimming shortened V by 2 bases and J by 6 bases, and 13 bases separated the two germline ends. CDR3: CASSLRSGGHGYTF. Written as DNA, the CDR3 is TGTGCCAGCAGTTTAAGGAGCGGGGGGCATGGCTACACCTTC.

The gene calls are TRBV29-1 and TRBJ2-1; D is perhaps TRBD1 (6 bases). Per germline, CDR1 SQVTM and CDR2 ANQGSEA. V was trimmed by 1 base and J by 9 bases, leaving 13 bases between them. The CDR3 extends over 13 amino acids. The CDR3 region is CSVEGRQDGEQFF. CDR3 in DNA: TGCAGCGTTGAAGGACGACAGGACGGTGAGCAGTTCTTC.

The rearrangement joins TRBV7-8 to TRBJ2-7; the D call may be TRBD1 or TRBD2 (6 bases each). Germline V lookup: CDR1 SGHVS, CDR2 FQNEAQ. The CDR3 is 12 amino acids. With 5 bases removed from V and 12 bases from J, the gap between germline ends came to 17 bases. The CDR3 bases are TGTGCCAGCAGCCCGGCGGGCAGGGGAGGGTACTTC. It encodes CASSPAGRGGYF.

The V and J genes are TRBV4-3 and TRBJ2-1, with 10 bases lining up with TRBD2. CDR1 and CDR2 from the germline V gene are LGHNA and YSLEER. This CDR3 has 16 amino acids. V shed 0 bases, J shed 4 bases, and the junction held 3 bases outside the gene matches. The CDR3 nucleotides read TGCGCCAGCAGCCAAGATGGACTAGCGGATTACAATGAGCAGTTCTTC. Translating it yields CASSQDGLADYNEQFF.

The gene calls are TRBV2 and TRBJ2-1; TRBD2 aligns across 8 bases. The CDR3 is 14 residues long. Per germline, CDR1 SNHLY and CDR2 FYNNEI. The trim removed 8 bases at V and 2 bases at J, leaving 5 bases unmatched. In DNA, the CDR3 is TGTGCCAGCCGGCGGCGGGGGGCCTACAATGAGCAGTTCTTC. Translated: CASRRRGAYNEQFF.

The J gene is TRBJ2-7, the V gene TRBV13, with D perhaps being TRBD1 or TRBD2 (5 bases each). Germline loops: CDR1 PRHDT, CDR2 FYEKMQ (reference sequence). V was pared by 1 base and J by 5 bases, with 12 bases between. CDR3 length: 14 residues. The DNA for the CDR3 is TGTGCCAGCAGCTTAGCGGGGCCCCGGAACGAGCAGTACTTC. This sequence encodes CASSLAGPRNEQYF.